The clone carrying this TCR beta chain came up a few times. Its antigen is unknown. It was with 60 Vbeta and 13 Jbeta primers that the PCR ran. This table comes from immunoSEQ multiplex PCR, and its TCRdb copy is limited to in-frame clones, with some not included. The repertoire has more than 95,000 clones, over 12% of them found once; the top ten carry over 0.65%. The data are from a study of cytomegalovirus exposure and HLA in healthy donors. Study-wide results and caveats: One variant, a missense change in DCLRE1C, was linked in a later analysis to TCR beta V- and J-gene trimming.

V was shortened by 3 bases and J by 4 bases, with 15 bases between the two germline ends. The CDR3 loop spans 15 amino acids. Germline lookup yields CDR1 KGHSH and CDR2 LQKENI. V and J are TRBV18 and TRBJ1-2; a weak D match, TRBD1 (6 bases). The receptor was derived from a female donor in good health and CMV-seronegative. The specimen was PBMCs. CDR3 amino acids: CASSPGRTDLYGYTF. The CDR3 DNA is TGTGCCAGCTCACCGGGTAGGACAGACCTCTATGGCTACACCTTC.